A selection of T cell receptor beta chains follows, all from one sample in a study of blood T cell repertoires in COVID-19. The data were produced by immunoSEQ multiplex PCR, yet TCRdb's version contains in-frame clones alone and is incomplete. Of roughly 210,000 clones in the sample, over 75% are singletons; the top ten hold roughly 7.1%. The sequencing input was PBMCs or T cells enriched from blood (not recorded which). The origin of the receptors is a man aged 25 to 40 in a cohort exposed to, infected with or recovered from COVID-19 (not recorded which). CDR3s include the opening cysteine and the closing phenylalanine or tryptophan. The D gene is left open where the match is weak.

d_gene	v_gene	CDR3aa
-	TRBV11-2	CASSLGVEGYTF
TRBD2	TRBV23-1	CASSQTTSGKRYVNEQFF
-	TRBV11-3	CASSLNRGSGGEQYF
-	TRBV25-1	CASSESDSNQPQHF
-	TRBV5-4	CASSLVPDQQPQHF
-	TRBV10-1	CASSSTGANTGELFF
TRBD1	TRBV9	CASSPYTGVTDTQYF
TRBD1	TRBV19	CASSSPGQPNYGYTF
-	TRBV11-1	CASSASLVGSYEQYF
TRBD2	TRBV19	CASTTSGENYEQYF
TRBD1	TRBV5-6	CASSFRTGPFYGYTF
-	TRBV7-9	CASSQPGETQYF
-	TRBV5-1	CASSLVGSSYNEQFF
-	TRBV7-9	CASSSVAGLDTEAFF
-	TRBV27	CASSWGSNSYEQYF
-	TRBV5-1	CASSVQVNEQFF
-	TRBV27	CASSLRGSYNSPLHF
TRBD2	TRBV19	CASSIVGAGGRDNEQFF
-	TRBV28	CASSRLAPHEQYF
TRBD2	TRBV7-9	CASSAGLLLYEQYF
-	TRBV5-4	CASSPNRGSRAPTDTQYF
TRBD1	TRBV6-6	CASRDGQGVYEQYF
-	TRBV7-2	CASSSGRAYEQYF
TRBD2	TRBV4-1	CASSQDPASGTSYEQYF
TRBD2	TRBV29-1	CSAQPSGAYNEQFF
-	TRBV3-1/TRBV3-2	CASSQGGGNTEAFF
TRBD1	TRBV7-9	CASRRTGQGDDYGYTF
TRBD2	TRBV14	CASSHRLAGVVDTQYF
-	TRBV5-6	CASSLKGVYYEQYF
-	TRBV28	CASRTDSWGYTF
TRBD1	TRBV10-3	CAIKTGGTEAFF
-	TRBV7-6	CASSNQAIANTGELFF
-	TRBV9	CASSVADRYPEKLFF
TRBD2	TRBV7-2	CASSLVSTSGGPSYEQYF
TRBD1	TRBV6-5	CASRDQGAGNYGYTF
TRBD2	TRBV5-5	CASSLDGGRARDEQFF
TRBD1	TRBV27	CASSPPGQGRVKYF
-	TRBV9	CASSVDQGQETQYF
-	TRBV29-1	CSVDGQTLTEAFF
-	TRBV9	CASSVGIADFLLSDTQYF
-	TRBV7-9	CASSPQATPTNEKLFF
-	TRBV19	CASSTLNEKLFF
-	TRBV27	CASSSRAREKAFF
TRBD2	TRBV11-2	CASSLVGGGGTDTQYF
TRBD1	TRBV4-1	CASSPGTGTLSNTEAFF
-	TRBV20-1	CSASGGNGNTIYF
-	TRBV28	CASSLGRAGGFGHGYTF
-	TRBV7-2	CASSLDYSSYEQYF
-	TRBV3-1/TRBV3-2	CASSQERGSYNEQFF
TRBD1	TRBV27	CASSGTGGSWGTQYF
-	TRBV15	CATRGVRAEQYF
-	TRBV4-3	CASSNTRQGRDQPQHF
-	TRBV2	CASCRQGLNEQYF